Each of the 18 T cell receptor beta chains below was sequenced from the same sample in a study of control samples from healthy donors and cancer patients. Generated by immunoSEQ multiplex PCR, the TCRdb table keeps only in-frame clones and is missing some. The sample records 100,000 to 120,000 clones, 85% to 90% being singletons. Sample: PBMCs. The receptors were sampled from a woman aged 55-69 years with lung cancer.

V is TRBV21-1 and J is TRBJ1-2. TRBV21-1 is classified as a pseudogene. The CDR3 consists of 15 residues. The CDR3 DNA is TGTGCCAGCAGTTTAAGGTTGGAAGCTAACTATGGCTACACCTTC. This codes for CASSLRLEANYGYTF.

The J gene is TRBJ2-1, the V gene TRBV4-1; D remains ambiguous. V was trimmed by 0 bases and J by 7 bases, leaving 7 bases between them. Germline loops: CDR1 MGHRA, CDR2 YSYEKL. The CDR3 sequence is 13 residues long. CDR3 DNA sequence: TGCGCCAGCAGCCAAGAAATGGAGAATGAGCAGTTCTTC. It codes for CASSQEMENEQFF.

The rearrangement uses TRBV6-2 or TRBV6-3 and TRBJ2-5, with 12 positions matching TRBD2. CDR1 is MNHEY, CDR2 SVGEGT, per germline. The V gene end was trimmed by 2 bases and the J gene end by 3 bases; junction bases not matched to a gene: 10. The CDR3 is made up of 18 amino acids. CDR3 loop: CASSYLAGGPGSKETQYF. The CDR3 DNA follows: TGTGCCAGCAGTTACCTAGCGGGAGGGCCTGGCAGCAAAGAGACCCAGTACTTC.

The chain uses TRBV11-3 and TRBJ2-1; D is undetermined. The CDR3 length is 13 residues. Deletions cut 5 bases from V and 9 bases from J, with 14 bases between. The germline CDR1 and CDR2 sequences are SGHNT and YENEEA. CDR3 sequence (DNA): TGTGCCAGCAGCGCCTCTCGGTGGGGTGAGCAGTTCTTC. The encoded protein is CASSASRWGEQFF.

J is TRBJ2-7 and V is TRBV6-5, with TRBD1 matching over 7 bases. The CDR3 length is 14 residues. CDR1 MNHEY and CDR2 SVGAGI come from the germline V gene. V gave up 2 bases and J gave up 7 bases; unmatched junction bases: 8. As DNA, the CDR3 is TGTGCCAGCAGTTACGAGAGGGGGCCGCGGGAGCAGTACTTC. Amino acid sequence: CASSYERGPREQYF.

Here the CDR3 DNA reads TGCGCCAGCAGCTTGTCTCCCGACAGGGCCCTAAACTATGGCTACACCTTC. Translated: CASSLSPDRALNYGYTF. The rearrangement uses TRBV5-1 and TRBJ1-2, with 7 positions matching TRBD1. Germline V gene data show CDR1 as SGHRS and CDR2 as YFSETQ. Losses at the gene ends were 1 base for V and 2 bases for J; bases not matched to a gene: 11. CDR3 size: 17 residues.

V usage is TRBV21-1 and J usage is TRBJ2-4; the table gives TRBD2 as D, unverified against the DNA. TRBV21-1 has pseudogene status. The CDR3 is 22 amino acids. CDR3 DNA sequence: TGTGCCAGCAGCAAAGCGCGTCGGCTAGCGGGAAAACATCCACTAGCCAAAAACATTCAGTACTTC. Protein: CASSKARRLAGKHPLAKNIQYF.

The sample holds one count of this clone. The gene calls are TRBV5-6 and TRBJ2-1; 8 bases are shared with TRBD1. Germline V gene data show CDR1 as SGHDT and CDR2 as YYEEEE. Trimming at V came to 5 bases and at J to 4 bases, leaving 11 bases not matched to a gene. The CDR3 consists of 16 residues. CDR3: CASSFYGTGTYNEQFF. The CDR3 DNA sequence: TGTGCCAGCAGTTTTTATGGGACAGGAACTTACAATGAGCAGTTCTTC.

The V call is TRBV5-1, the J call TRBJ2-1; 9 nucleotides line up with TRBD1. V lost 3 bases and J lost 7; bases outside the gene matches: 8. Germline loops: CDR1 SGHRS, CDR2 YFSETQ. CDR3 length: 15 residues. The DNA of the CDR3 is TGCGCCAGCAGCTCCGGCGGGACAGGGACTAATGAGCAGTTCTTC. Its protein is CASSSGGTGTNEQFF.

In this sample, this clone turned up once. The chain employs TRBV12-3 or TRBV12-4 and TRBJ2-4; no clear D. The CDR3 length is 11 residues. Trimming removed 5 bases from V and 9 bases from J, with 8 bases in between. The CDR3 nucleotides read TGTGCCAGCAGTCTTTCAGCCATTCAGTACTTC. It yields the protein CASSLSAIQYF.

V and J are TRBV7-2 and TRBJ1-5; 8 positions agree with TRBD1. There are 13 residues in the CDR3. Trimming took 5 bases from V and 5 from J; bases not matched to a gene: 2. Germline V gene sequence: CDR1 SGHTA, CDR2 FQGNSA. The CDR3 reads CASSADRDQPQHF. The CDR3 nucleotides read TGTGCCAGCAGCGCGGACAGGGATCAGCCCCAGCATTTT.

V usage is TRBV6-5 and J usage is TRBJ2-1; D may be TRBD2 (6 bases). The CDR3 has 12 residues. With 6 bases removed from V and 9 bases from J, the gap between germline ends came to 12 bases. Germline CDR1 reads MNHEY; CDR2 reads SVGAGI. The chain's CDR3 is CASSPGGGEQFF. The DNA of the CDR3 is TGTGCCAGCAGCCCCGGGGGAGGTGAGCAGTTCTTC.

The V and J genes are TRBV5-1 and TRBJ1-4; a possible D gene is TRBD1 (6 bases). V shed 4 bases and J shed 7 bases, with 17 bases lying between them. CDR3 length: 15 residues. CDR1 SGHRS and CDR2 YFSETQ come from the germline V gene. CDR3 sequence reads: CASSLEGGAGEKLFF. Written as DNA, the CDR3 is TGCGCCAGCAGCCTAGAGGGGGGTGCCGGTGAAAAACTGTTTTTT. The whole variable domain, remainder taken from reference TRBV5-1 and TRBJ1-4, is KAGVTQTPRYLIKTRGQQVTLSCSPISGHRSVSWYQQTPGQGLQFLFEYFSETQRNKGNFPGRFSGRQFSNSRSEMNVSTLELGDSALYLCASSLEGGAGEKLFFGSGTQLSVL.

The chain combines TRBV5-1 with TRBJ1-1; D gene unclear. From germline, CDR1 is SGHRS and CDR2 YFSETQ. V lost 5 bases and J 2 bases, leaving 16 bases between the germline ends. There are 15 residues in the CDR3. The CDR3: CASSYRVGANTEAFF. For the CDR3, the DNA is TGCGCCAGCAGTTATCGGGTGGGCGCCAACACTGAAGCTTTCTTT.

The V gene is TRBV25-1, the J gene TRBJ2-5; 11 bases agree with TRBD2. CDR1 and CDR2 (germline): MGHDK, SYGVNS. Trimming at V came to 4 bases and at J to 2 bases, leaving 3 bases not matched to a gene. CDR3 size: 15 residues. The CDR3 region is CASSASGGRQETQYF. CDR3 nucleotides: TGTGCCAGCAGTGCTAGCGGGGGGCGACAAGAGACCCAGTACTTC.

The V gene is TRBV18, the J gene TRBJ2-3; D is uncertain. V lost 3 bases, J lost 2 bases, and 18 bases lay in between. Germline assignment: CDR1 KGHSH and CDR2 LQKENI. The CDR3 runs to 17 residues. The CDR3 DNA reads TGTGCCAGCTCACCTTTTGAACTCACAGAAGACACAGATACGCAGTATTTT. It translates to CASSPFELTEDTDTQYF. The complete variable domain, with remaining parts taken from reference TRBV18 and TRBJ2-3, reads NAGVMQNPRHLVRRRGQEARLRCSPMKGHSHVYWYRQLPEEGLKFMVYLQKENIIDESGMPKERFSAEFPKEGPSILRIQQVVRGDSAAYFCASSPFELTEDTDTQYFGPGTRLTVL.

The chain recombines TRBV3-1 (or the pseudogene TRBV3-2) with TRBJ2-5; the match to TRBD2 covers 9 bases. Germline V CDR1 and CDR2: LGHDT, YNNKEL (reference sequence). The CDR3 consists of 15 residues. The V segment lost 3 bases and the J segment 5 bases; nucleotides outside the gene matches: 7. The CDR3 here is CASSQASGTGETQYF. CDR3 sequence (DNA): TGTGCCAGCAGCCAGGCTAGCGGGACCGGGGAGACCCAGTACTTC.

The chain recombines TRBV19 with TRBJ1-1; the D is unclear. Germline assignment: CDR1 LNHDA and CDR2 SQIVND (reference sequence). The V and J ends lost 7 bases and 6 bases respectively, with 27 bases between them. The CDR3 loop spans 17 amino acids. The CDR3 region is CASTPPGSRPDVPEAFF. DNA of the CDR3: TGTGCCAGTACCCCCCCGGGGAGCAGGCCGGACGTCCCTGAAGCTTTCTTT.